Listed here are 20 T cell receptor beta chains from one sample, sequenced in a study of blood T cell repertoires in COVID-19. TCRdb's table, derived via immunoSEQ multiplex PCR, lists solely in-frame clones and lacks some. The repertoire has 300,000 to 350,000 clones, 80% to 90% of them found once; the top ten carry nearly 6.5%. The sequenced material came from peripheral blood. The receptors were sampled from a woman between 45 and 60 years old with COVID-19, enrolled during active disease.

The V call is TRBV6-6, the J call TRBJ1-2, with 7 bases aligning to TRBD1. Losses at the gene ends were 6 bases for V and 5 bases for J; bases not matched to a gene: 12. The CDR3 sequence is 15 residues long. Germline CDR1 MNHNY, CDR2 SVGAGI (reference sequence). CDR3 protein: CASSSRAGTEYGYTF. CDR3 sequence (DNA): TGTGCCAGCAGCTCCAGGGCCGGGACAGAATATGGCTACACCTTC.

This chain joins TRBV30 and TRBJ1-2; 10 bases map to TRBD1. This CDR3 comprises 14 residues. Germline V gene data show CDR1 as GTSNPN and CDR2 as SVGIG (reference sequence). V was pared by 3 bases and J by 5 bases, with 6 bases of the junction left unmatched. CDR3 residues: CAWRRDRGGYGYTF. The CDR3 DNA sequence: TGTGCCTGGAGGAGGGACAGGGGAGGATATGGCTACACCTTC.

The chain employs TRBV11-2 and TRBJ2-1; D uncertain. Germline V gene sequence: CDR1 SGHAT, CDR2 FQNNGV. Between the trimmed V and J ends, which lost 1 base and 3 bases, there was a span of 13 bases. CDR3 length: 16 residues. CDR3 residues: CASSLGSRGSYNEQFF. The CDR3 DNA is TGTGCCAGCAGCTTAGGTTCGAGAGGAAGCTACAATGAGCAGTTCTTC.

This sequence joins TRBV5-1 and TRBJ2-7; 10 bases align to TRBD1. The V gene end was trimmed by 0 bases and the J gene end by 2 bases; junction bases not matched to a gene: 5. CDR1 is SGHRS, CDR2 YFSETQ, per germline. This CDR3 has 16 residues. Here the CDR3 reads CASSLASGTGAYEQYF. CDR3 DNA sequence: TGCGCCAGCAGCTTGGCCTCCGGGACAGGGGCCTACGAGCAGTACTTC.

J is TRBJ1-1 and V is TRBV5-8; 7 bases line up with TRBD1. The CDR3 has 14 residues. With V trimmed by 5 bases and J by 0 bases, 4 bases remained unmatched. CDR1 and CDR2 from the germline V gene are SGHTS and YDEGEE. The CDR3: CASRMGQLNTEAFF. DNA for the CDR3: TGTGCCAGCAGAATGGGACAGTTGAACACTGAAGCTTTCTTT.

This clone appeared a single time. This CDR3 is also generated by other DNA sequences in the sample. The chain carries TRBV24-1 and TRBJ2-1; D is unclear. This CDR3 comprises 13 residues. Trimming pared 4 bases from V and 1 base from J, leaving 4 bases between. Germline loops: CDR1 KGHDR, CDR2 SFDVKD. Written as DNA, the CDR3 is TGTGCCACCAGTGACCCTTCCTACAATGAGCAGTTCTTC. It encodes CATSDPSYNEQFF.

The CDR3: CASSEYEEGYTF. CDR3 DNA sequence: TGTGCCAGCAGTGAATATGAGGAGGGCTACACCTTC. The chain combines TRBV25-1 with TRBJ1-2; no definite D call. V gave up 0 bases and J gave up 8 bases, with 7 bases separating them. Germline V gives CDR1 MGHDK, CDR2 SYGVNS. There are 12 residues in the CDR3.

CDR3 bases: TGTGCCACTACTAGCGGTATGGTTGGGGAGCTGTTTTTT. The encoded protein is CATTSGMVGELFF. The chain is built from TRBV2 and TRBJ2-2, with 8 bases identical to TRBD2. The V gene end was trimmed by 10 bases and the J gene end by 8 bases; junction bases not matched to a gene: 9. This CDR3 has 13 residues. Germline lookup yields CDR1 SNHLY and CDR2 FYNNEI.

This clone was recorded a few times. The chain joins TRBV21-1 to TRBJ2-5; TRBD1 is taken as the D call from the table, unchecked against the DNA. TRBV21-1 is assigned pseudogene status. The CDR3 sequence is 16 residues long. The CDR3 sequence is CASSLEIQGDSETQYF. Written as DNA, the CDR3 is TGTGCCAGCAGCTTGGAAATCCAGGGCGATTCAGAGACCCAGTACTTC.

J is TRBJ2-7 and V is TRBV5-4; 7 positions match TRBD2. The CDR3 sequence is 15 residues long. Germline loops: CDR1 SGHNT, CDR2 YYREEE (reference sequence). J lost 7 bases, V lost 1 base, and 11 bases had no gene match. The CDR3 DNA is TGTGCCAGCAGCTTGCTAGGGAGGGCCCAGAGGGAGCAGTACTTC. This translates into CASSLLGRAQREQYF.

CDR3 nucleotide sequence: TGTGCCAGCAGCCACAACTCCGGGACAGGGACCTACACCTTC. Encoded protein: CASSHNSGTGTYTF. The chain couples TRBV4-2 to TRBJ1-2; 9 nucleotides match TRBD1. Germline lookup yields CDR1 LGHNA and CDR2 YNFKEQ. This CDR3 is built from 14 residues. V lost 3 bases and J lost 10; bases outside the gene matches: 9.

This chain connects TRBV21-1 to TRBJ2-7; the table's TRBD1 call for D was not verified on the DNA. TRBV21-1 is termed a pseudogene. This CDR3 has 13 residues. The CDR3 reads CASSKVTDYEQYF. The CDR3 nucleotides read TGTGCCAGCAGCAAGGTGACAGACTACGAGCAGTACTTC.

The chain has TRBV5-1 and TRBJ1-1; TRBD1 matches at 10 bases. Germline V gene lookup returns CDR1 SGHRS and CDR2 YFSETQ. This CDR3 spans 15 amino acids. The V segment lost 4 bases and the J segment 6 bases; nucleotides outside the gene matches: 9. The CDR3 reads CASSILTGGFAEAFF. In DNA, the CDR3 is TGCGCCAGCAGCATACTGACAGGGGGCTTCGCTGAAGCTTTCTTT. The full variable domain, with the rest looked up from reference TRBV5-1 and TRBJ1-1, is KAGVTQTPRYLIKTRGQQVTLSCSPISGHRSVSWYQQTPGQGLQFLFEYFSETQRNKGNFPGRFSGRQFSNSRSEMNVSTLELGDSALYLCASSILTGGFAEAFFGQGTRLTVV.

The rearrangement uses TRBV24-1 and TRBJ1-5; 9 bases map to TRBD1. V gave up 4 bases and J gave up 0 bases; unmatched junction bases: 9. The CDR3 extends over 18 amino acids. CDR1 is KGHDR and CDR2 is SFDVKD in the germline V gene. The CDR3 nucleotides read TGTGCCACCAGTGACCGATCGGACAGGGGATTTAGCAATCAGCCCCAGCATTTT. Protein sequence: CATSDRSDRGFSNQPQHF.

V is TRBV30 and J is TRBJ2-1, with unresolved D. With 2 bases removed from V and 5 bases from J, the gap between germline ends came to 13 bases. The germline V gene encodes CDR1 GTSNPN and CDR2 SVGIG (reference sequence). The CDR3 consists of 14 residues. Written as DNA, the CDR3 is TGTGCCTGGAGTCGGAGCACCACAAACAATGAGCAGTTCTTC. Amino acid sequence: CAWSRSTTNNEQFF.

This chain connects TRBV7-3 to TRBJ2-5; possible D gene TRBD2, 6 bases. CDR3 length equals 14 residues. Germline CDR1 and CDR2: SGHTA and FQGTGA. Trimming left V 4 bases short and J 4 bases short, with 13 bases between. CDR3 in amino acids: CASSSAGRGETQYF. The CDR3 bases are TGTGCCAGCAGCTCCGCGGGGCGGGGAGAGACCCAGTACTTC.

The chain joins TRBV18 to TRBJ2-2, with 10 bases matching TRBD1. V was clipped by 2 bases and J by 2 bases; unmatched bases: 5. In germline, CDR1 is KGHSH, CDR2 LQKENI. The CDR3 sequence is 17 residues long. The CDR3 bases are TGTGCCAGCTCACCAACGGACAGGGGGGGAAACACCGGGGAGCTGTTTTTT. Translating it yields CASSPTDRGGNTGELFF.

This clone was picked up one time. The CDR3 reads CATSANRGAFF. The CDR3 DNA follows: TGTGCCACCAGCGCCAACAGGGGTGCTTTCTTT. J is TRBJ1-1 and V is TRBV15; 7 bases are shared with TRBD1. There are 11 residues in the CDR3. CDR1 and CDR2 from the germline V gene are LNHNV and YYDKDF (reference sequence). J lost 11 bases, V lost 5 bases, and 5 bases had no gene match.

CDR3 residues: CASSTNLGLAGGPSYEQYF. The CDR3 DNA is TGTGCCAGTAGTACGAACTTGGGACTAGCGGGAGGGCCATCCTACGAGCAGTACTTC. This chain joins TRBV19 and TRBJ2-7; 16 nucleotides line up with TRBD2. Germline CDR1 LNHDA, CDR2 SQIVND (reference sequence). The CDR3 has 19 residues. V was clipped by 4 bases and J by 1 base; unmatched bases: 10.

Only one count was recorded for this clone. Written as DNA, the CDR3 is TGTGCCAGCAGCCAAGTCACTACAACTAATGAAAAACTGTTTTTT. It codes for CASSQVTTTNEKLFF. The genes are TRBV3-1 (or the pseudogene TRBV3-2) and TRBJ1-4; D gene uncertain. Trimming cost V 1 base and J 0 bases, with 6 bases left between them. The CDR3 extends over 15 amino acids. Germline CDR1 reads LGHDT; CDR2 reads YNNKEL (reference sequence).